The 7 T cell receptor beta chains below come from one sample, sequenced in a study of monozygotic twins with inflammatory bowel disease. TCRdb reprocessed the 5' RACE reads and keeps a single row for each CDR3 protein, giving no DNA. This sample's clone table lists about 200,000 distinct CDR3 sequences. The specimen was blood. These receptors all come from a human donor with ulcerative colitis or Crohn's disease, or a healthy co-twin of an affected twin (not recorded which).

The rearrangement links TRBV7-8 to TRBJ2-7; TCRdb designates TRBD1, a call that cannot be tested without DNA. The CDR3 is made up of 15 amino acids. Germline V gene data show CDR1 as SGHVS and CDR2 as FQNEAQ. CDR3 amino acids: CASSPRDRGGYEQYF.

The gene calls are TRBV28 and TRBJ1-1; absent DNA, TCRdb's TRBD1 call cannot be checked. The CDR3 sequence is 14 residues long. Germline V gene data show CDR1 as MDHEN and CDR2 as SYDVKM. The CDR3 here is CASSVPGQNTEAFF. Based on the CDR3 plus reference TRBV28 and TRBJ1-1, the full variable domain is DVKVTQSSRYLVKRTGEKVFLECVQDMDHENMFWYRQDPGLGLRLIYFSYDVKMKEKGDIPEGYSVSREKKERFSLILESASTNQTSMYLCASSVPGQNTEAFFGQGTRLTVV.

The V and J genes are TRBV19 and TRBJ1-1. The CDR3 runs 14 residues. The germline V gene encodes CDR1 LNHDA and CDR2 SQIVND (reference sequence). The CDR3 is CASRRRGSPTEAFF.

The V gene is TRBV14, the J gene TRBJ2-4; TCRdb indicates TRBD1, and absent DNA this call remains unverified. The CDR3 is 13 residues long. Germline assignment: CDR1 SGHDN and CDR2 FVKESK. This CDR3 reads CASSPGGRDIQYF.

This chain connects TRBV7-3 to TRBJ2-3; lacking DNA, the TRBD1 call made by TCRdb goes unchecked. CDR3 length equals 15 residues. Germline assignment: CDR1 SGHTA and CDR2 FQGTGA. The CDR3 sequence: CASSSSEGGTDTQYF.

This chain's CDR3 is CASSLSGGSSYNEQFF. This rearrangement joins TRBV7-3 to TRBJ2-1; the D gene TCRdb calls, TRBD2, cannot be checked with no DNA. This CDR3 comprises 16 residues. The germline CDR1 and CDR2 sequences are SGHTA and FQGTGA.

The chain employs TRBV13 and TRBJ1-3; TCRdb gives TRBD1 as the D gene, but with no DNA this cannot be confirmed. The CDR3 runs to 15 residues. Germline loops: CDR1 PRHDT, CDR2 FYEKMQ (reference sequence). CDR3 amino acids: CASTAGGYGENTIYF.